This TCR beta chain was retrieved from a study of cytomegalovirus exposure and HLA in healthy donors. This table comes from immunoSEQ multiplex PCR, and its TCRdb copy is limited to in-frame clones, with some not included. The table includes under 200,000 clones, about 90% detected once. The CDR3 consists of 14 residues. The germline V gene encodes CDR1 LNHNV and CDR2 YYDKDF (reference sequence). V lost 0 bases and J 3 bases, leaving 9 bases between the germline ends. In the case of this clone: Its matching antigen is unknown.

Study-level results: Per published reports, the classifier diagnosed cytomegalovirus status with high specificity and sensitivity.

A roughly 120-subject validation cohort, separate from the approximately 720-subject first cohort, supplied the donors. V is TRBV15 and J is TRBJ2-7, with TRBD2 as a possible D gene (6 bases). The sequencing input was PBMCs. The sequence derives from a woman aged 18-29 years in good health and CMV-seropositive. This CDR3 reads CATSRDQGLYEQYF. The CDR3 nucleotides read TGTGCCACCAGCAGAGACCAGGGACTCTACGAGCAGTACTTC.